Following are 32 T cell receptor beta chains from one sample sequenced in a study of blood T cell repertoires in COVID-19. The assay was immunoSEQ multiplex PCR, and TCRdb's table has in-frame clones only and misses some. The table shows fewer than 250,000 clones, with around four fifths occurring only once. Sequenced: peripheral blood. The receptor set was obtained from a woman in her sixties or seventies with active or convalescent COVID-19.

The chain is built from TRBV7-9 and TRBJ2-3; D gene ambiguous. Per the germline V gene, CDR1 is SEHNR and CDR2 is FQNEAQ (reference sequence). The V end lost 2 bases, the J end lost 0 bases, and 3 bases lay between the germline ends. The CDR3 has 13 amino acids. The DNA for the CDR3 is TGTGCCAGCAGCTTACCTAGCACAGATACGCAGTATTTT. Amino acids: CASSLPSTDTQYF.

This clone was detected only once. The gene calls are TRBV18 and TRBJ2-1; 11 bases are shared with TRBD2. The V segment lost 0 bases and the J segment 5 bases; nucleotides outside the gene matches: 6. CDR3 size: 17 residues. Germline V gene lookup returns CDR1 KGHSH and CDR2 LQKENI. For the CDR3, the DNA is TGTGCCAGCTCACCACCCCTACTAGCGGGAGCACACAATGAGCAGTTCTTC. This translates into CASSPPLLAGAHNEQFF. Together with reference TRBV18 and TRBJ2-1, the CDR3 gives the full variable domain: NAGVMQNPRHLVRRRGQEARLRCSPMKGHSHVYWYRQLPEEGLKFMVYLQKENIIDESGMPKERFSAEFPKEGPSILRIQQVVRGDSAAYFCASSPPLLAGAHNEQFFGPGTRLTVL.

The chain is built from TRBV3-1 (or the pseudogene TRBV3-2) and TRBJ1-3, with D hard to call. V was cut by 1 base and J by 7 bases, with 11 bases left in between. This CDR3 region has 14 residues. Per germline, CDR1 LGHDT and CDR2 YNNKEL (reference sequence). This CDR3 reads CASSQGGYGNTIYF. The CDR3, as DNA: TGTGCCAGCAGCCAAGGAGGGTACGGTAACACCATATATTTT.

The chain's CDR3 is CASSLLGSVAGAGETQYF. The CDR3 DNA sequence: TGTGCCAGCAGCTTATTAGGTTCGGTAGCGGGGGCTGGAGAGACCCAGTACTTC. The chain links TRBV11-2 to TRBJ2-5; TRBD2 agrees at 9 bases. Germline lookup yields CDR1 SGHAT and CDR2 FQNNGV. This CDR3 comprises 18 residues. The junction had 14 bases not matched to a gene; V was cut back by 2 bases and J by 4 bases.

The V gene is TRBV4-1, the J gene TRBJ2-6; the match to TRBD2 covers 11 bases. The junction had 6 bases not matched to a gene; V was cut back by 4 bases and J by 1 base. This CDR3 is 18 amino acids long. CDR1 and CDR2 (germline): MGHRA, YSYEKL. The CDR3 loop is CASSRELAGVSGANVLTF. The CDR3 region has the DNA TGCGCCAGCAGCCGAGAACTAGCGGGAGTATCTGGGGCCAACGTCCTGACTTTC.

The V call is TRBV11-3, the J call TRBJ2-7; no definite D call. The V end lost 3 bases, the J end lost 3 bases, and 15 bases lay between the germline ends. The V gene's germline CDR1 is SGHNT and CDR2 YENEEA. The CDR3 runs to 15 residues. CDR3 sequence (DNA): TGTGCCAGCAGCTTCAACTACCCGACCGACTACGAGCAGTACTTC. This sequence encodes CASSFNYPTDYEQYF.

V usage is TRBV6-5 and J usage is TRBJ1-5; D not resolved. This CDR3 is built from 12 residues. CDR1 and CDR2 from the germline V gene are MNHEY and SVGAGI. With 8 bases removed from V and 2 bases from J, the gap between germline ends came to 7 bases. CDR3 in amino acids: CASSVGNQPQHF. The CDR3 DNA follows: TGTGCCAGCTCGGTTGGCAATCAGCCCCAGCATTTT.

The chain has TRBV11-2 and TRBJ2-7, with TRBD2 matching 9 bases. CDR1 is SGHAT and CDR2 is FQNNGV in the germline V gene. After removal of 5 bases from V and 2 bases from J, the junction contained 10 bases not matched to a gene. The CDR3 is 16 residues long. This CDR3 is CASSTSSGSRAYEQYF. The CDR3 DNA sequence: TGTGCCAGCAGCACCAGTAGCGGGAGTAGGGCCTACGAGCAGTACTTC.

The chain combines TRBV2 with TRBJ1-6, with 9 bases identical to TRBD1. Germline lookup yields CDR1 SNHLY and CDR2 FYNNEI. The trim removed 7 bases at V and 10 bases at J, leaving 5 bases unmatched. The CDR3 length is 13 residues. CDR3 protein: CASTDRGESPLHF. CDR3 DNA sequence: TGTGCCAGCACCGACAGGGGGGAGTCACCCCTCCACTTT.

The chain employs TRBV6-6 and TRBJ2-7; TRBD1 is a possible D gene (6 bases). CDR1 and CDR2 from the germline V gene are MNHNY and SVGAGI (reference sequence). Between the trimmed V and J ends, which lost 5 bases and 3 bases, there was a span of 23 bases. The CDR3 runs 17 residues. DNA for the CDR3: TGTGCCAGCAGTCTCCCTAAATCCCCGGGACACAACTACGAGCAGTACGTC. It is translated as CASSLPKSPGHNYEQYV.

The CDR3 nucleotides read TGTGCCAGAGCATTGTTCGAGCAGTACGTC. Translating it yields CARALFEQYV. This sequence joins TRBV21-1 and TRBJ2-7; the D segment call TRBD2 is taken from the table without a DNA check. TRBV21-1 is a pseudogene locus. The CDR3 runs to 10 residues.

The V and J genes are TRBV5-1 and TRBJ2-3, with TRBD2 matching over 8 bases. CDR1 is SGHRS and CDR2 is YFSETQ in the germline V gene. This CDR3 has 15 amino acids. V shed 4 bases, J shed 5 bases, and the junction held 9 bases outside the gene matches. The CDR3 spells CASSPWDGGVDTQYF. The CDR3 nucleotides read TGCGCCAGCAGCCCGTGGGACGGGGGGGTAGATACGCAGTATTTT.

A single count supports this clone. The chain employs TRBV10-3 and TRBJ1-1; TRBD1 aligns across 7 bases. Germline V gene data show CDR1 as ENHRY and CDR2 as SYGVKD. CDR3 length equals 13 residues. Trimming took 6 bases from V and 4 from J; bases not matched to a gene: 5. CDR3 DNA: TGTGCCATCAGCGGACAGGACTCCACTGAAGCTTTCTTT. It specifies CAISGQDSTEAFF.

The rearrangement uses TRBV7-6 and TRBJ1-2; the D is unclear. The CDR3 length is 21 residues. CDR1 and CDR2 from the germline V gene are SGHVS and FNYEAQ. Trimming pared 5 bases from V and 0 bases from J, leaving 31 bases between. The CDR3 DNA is TGTGCCAGCAGCCTAAACGCCGGGGATTCGGCAGCCAAGGGCCCTAACTATGGCTACACCTTC. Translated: CASSLNAGDSAAKGPNYGYTF.

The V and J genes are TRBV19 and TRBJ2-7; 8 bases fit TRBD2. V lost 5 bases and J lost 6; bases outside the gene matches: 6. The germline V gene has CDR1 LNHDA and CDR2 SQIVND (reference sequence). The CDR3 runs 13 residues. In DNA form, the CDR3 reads TGTGCCAGTAGTTCCACAGCGGGAGTCGAGCAGTACTTC. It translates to CASSSTAGVEQYF.

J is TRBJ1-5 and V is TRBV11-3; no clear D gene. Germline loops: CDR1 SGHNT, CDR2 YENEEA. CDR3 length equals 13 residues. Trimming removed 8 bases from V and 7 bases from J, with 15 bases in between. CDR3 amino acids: CASAHETGQPQHF. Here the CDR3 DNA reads TGTGCCAGCGCACACGAGACGGGGCAGCCCCAGCATTTT.

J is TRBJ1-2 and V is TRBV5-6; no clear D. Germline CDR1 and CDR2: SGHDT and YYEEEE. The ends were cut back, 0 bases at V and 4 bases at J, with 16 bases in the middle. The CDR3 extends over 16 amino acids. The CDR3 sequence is CASSLAGEPRRYGYTF. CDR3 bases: TGTGCCAGCAGCTTGGCCGGGGAACCTAGACGCTATGGCTACACCTTC. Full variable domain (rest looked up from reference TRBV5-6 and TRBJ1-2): DAGVTQSPTHLIKTRGQQVTLRCSPKSGHDTVSWYQQALGQGPQFIFQYYEEEERQRGNFPDRFSGHQFPNYSSELNVNALLLGDSALYLCASSLAGEPRRYGYTFGSGTRLTVV.

CDR3 sequence: CASSPAGFQPQHF. CDR3 coding DNA: TGTGCCAGCAGCCCCGCAGGGTTTCAGCCCCAGCATTTT. V and J are TRBV3-1 (or the pseudogene TRBV3-2) and TRBJ1-5, with D perhaps matching TRBD1 (5 bases). From germline, CDR1 is LGHDT and CDR2 YNNKEL (reference sequence). Trimming shortened V by 4 bases and J by 6 bases, and 10 bases separated the two germline ends. The CDR3 length is 13 residues.

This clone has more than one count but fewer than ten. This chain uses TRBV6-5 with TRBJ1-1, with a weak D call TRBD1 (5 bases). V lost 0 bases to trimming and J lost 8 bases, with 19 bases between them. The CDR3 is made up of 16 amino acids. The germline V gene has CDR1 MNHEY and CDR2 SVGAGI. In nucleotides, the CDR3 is TGTGCCAGCAGTTACTCGCCGGCAGGGTACGGCGCCGAAGCTTTCTTT. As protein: CASSYSPAGYGAEAFF.

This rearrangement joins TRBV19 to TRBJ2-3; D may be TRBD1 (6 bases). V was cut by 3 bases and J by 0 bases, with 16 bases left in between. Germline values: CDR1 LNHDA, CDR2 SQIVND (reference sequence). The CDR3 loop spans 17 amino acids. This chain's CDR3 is CASSIRTRQASTDTQYF. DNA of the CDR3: TGTGCCAGTAGTATCCGAACCAGACAGGCTAGCACAGATACGCAGTATTTT.

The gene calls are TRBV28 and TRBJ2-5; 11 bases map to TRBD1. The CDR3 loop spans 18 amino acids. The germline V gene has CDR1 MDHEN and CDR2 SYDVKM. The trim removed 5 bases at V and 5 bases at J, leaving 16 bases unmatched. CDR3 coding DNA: TGTGCCAGCAGTCCCTGGGACAGGGGGGTCTTGAGCGGGGAGACCCAGTACTTC. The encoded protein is CASSPWDRGVLSGETQYF.

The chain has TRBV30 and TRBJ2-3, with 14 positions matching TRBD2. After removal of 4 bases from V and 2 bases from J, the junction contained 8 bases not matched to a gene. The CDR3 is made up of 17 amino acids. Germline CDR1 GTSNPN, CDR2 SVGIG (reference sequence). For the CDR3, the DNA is TGTGCCTGGACCCAGGGACTAGCGGGAGCGATCACAGATACGCAGTATTTT. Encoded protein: CAWTQGLAGAITDTQYF.

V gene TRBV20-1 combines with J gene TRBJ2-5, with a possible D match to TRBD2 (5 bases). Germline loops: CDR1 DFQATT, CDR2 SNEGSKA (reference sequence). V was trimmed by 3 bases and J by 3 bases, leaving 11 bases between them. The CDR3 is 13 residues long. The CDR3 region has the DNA TGCAGTGCTAGTCGCCAGAGGGAAGAGACCCAGTACTTC. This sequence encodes CSASRQREETQYF.

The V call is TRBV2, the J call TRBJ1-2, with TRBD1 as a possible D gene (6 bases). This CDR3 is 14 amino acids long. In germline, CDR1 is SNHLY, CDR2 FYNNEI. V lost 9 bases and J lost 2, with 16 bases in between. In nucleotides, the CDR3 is TGTGCCAGGGGGACATCGCGAGACAACTATGGCTACACCTTC. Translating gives CARGTSRDNYGYTF.

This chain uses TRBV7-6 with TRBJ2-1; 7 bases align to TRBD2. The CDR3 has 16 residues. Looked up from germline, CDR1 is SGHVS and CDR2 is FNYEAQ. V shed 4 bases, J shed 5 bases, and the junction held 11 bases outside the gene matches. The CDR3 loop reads CASSSQPSGTNNEQFF. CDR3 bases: TGTGCCAGCAGCTCGCAACCCAGCGGGACCAACAATGAGCAGTTCTTC. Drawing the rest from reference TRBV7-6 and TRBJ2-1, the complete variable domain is GAGVSQSPRYKVTKRGQDVALRCDPISGHVSLYWYRQALGQGPEFLTYFNYEAQQDKSGLPNDRFSAERPEGSISTLTIQRTEQRDSAMYRCASSSQPSGTNNEQFFGPGTRLTVL.

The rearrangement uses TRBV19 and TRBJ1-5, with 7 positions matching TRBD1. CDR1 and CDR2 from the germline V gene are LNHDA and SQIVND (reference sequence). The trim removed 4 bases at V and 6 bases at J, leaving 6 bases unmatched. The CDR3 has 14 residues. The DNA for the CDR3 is TGTGCCAGTAGTACCCAACAGGGGCCTCAGCCCCAGCATTTT. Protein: CASSTQQGPQPQHF.

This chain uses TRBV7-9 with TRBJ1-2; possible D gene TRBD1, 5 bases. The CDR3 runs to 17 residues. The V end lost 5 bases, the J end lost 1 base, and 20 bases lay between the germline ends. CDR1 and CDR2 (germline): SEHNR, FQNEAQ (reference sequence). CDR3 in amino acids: CASSPSVGGWVNYGYTF. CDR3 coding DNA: TGTGCCAGCAGCCCCTCCGTTGGGGGGTGGGTTAACTATGGCTACACCTTC.

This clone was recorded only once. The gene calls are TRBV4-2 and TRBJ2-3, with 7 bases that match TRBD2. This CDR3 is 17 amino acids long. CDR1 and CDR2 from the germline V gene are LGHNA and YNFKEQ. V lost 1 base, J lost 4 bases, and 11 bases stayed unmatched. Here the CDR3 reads CASSQVHVGEGADTQYF. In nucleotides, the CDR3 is TGTGCCAGCAGCCAAGTACATGTTGGGGAGGGTGCAGATACGCAGTATTTT.

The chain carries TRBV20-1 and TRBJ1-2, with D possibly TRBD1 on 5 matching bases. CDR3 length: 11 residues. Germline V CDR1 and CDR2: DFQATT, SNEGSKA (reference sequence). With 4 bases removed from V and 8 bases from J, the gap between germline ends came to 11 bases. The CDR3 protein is CSATGLGGYTF. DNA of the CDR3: TGCAGTGCTACAGGGTTAGGGGGCTACACCTTC.

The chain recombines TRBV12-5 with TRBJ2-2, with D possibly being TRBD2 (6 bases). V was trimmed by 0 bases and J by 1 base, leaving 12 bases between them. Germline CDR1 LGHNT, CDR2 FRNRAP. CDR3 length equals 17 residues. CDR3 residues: CASGLVPDYKNTGELFF. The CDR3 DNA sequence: TGTGCTAGTGGTTTGGTCCCGGACTACAAGAACACCGGGGAGCTGTTTTTT. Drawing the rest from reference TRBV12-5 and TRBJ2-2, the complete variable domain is DARVTQTPRHKVTEMGQEVTMRCQPILGHNTVFWYRQTMMQGLELLAYFRNRAPLDDSGMPKDRFSAEMPDATLATLKIQPSEPRDSAVYFCASGLVPDYKNTGELFFGEGSRLTVL.

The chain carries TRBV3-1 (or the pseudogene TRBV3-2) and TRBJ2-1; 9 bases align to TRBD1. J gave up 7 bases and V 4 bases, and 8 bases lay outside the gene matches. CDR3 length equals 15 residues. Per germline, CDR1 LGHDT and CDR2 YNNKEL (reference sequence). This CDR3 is CASSPPGQGANEQFF. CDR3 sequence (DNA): TGTGCCAGCAGCCCACCGGGACAGGGTGCGAATGAGCAGTTCTTC.

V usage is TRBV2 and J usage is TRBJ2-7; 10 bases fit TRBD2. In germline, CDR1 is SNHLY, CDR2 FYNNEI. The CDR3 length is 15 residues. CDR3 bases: TGTGTCAGTCGGCTGACTAGCGGGCCGTCCTACGAGCAGTACTTC. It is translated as CVSRLTSGPSYEQYF.